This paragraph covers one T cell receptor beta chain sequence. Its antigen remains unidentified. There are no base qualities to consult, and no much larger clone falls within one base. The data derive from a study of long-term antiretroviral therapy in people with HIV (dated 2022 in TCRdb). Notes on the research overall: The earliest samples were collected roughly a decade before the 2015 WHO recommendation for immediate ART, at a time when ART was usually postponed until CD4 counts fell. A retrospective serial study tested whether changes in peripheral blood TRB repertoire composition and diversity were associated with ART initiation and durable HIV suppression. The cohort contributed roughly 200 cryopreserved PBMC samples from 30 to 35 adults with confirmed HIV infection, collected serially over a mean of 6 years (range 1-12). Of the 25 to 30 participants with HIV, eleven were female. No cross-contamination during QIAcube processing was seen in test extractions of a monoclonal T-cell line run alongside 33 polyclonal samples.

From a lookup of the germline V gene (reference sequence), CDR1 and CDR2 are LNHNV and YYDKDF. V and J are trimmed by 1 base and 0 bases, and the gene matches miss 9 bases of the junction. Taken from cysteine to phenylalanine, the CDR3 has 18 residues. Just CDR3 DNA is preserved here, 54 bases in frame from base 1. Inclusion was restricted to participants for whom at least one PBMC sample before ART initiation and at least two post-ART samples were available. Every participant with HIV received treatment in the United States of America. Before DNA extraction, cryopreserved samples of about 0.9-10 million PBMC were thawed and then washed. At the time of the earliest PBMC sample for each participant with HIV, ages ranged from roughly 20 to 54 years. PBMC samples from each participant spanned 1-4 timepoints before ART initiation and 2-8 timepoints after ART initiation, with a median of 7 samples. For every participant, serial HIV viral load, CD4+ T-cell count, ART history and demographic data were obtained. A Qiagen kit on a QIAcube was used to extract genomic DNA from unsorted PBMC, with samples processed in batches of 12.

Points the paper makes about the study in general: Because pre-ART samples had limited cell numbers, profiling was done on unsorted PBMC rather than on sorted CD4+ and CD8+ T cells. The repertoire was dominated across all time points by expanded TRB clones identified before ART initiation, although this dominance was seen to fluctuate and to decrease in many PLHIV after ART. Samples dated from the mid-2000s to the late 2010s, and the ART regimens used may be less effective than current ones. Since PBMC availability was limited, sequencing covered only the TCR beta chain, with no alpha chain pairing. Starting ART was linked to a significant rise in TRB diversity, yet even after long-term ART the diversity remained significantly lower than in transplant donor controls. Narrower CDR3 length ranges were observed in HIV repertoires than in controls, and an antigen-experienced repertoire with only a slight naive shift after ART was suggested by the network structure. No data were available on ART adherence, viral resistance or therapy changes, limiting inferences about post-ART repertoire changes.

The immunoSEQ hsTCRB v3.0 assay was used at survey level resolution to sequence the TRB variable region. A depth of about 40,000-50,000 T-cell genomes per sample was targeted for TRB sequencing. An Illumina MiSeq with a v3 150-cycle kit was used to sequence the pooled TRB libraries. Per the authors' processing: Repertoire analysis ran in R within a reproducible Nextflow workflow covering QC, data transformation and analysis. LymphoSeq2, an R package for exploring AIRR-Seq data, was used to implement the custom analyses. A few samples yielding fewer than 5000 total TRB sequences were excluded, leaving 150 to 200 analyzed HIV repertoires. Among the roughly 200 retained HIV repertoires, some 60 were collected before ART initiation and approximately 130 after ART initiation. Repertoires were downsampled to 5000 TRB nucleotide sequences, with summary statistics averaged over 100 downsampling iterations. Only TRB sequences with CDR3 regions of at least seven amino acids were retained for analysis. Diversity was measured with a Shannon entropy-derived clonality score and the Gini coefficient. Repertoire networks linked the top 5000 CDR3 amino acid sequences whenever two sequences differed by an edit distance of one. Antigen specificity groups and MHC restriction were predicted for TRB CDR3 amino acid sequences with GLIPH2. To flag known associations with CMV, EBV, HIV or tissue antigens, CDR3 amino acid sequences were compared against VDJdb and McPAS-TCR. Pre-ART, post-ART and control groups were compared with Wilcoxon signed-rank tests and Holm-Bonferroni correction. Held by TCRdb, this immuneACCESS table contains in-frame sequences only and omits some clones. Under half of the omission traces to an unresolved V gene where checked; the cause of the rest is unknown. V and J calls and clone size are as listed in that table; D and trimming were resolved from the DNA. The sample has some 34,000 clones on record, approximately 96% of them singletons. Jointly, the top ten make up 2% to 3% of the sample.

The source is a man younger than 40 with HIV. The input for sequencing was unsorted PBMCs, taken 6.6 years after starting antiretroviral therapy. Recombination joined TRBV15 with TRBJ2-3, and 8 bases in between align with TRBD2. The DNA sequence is TGTGCCACCAGCAGAGGCGTGCGAGGACTAGCTAGCACAGATACGCAGTATTTT. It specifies CATSRGVRGLASTDTQYF.